This entry lists 26 T cell receptor beta chains sequenced from one sample in a study of blood T cell repertoires in COVID-19 (dated by TCRdb to 2018 to 2021). The library was made by the immunoSEQ multiplex PCR assay. What TCRdb holds here is the immuneACCESS table cut down to in-frame rearrangements. Part of the clones is not present; checked against another copy, under half of the missing clones reflect an unresolved V gene, and the others are unexplained. This sample lists some 400,000 clones; more than 75% were detected once. The top ten clones comprise about 2.3% of the sample. Sequences were obtained from peripheral blood. These TCRs come from a woman aged 60-75 years with COVID-19, enrolled during active disease.

The chain is built from TRBV9 and TRBJ1-1; unclear D gene. The V end lost 2 bases, the J end lost 0 bases, and 8 bases lay between the germline ends. The germline CDR1 and CDR2 sequences are SGDLS and YYNGEE. CDR3 size: 14 residues. CDR3 bases: TGTGCCAGCAGCGTTAACACCCTGAACACTGAAGCTTTCTTT. Encoded protein: CASSVNTLNTEAFF.

The chain couples TRBV3-1 (or the pseudogene TRBV3-2) to TRBJ2-5; D unresolved. The length of the CDR3 is 13 residues. V was shortened by 2 bases and J by 1 base, with 5 bases between the two germline ends. The germline CDR1 and CDR2 sequences are LGHDT and YNNKEL (reference sequence). In DNA, the CDR3 is TGTGCCAGCAGCCAACAGATCCAAGAGACCCAGTACTTC. Translating gives CASSQQIQETQYF.

The chain employs TRBV6-5 and TRBJ2-6; possible D gene TRBD2, 5 bases. The germline gives CDR1 MNHEY, CDR2 SVGAGI. V dropped 10 bases and J dropped 2 bases, with 9 bases sitting between them. This CDR3 comprises 13 residues. CDR3 nucleotides: TGTGCCATGAAGGAGGCTGGGGCCAACGTCCTGACTTTC. Protein sequence: CAMKEAGANVLTF.

This clone was seen a handful of times. V is TRBV2 and J is TRBJ2-2; D may be TRBD2 (5 bases). Trimming took off 5 bases at V and 3 bases at J, with 13 bases between the two ends. This CDR3 is 15 amino acids long. CDR1 is SNHLY, CDR2 FYNNEI, per germline. CDR3 sequence: CASSLDRGDTGELFF. CDR3 nucleotide sequence: TGTGCCAGCAGTTTGGATCGGGGAGACACCGGGGAGCTGTTTTTT. Full variable domain (rest looked up from reference TRBV2 and TRBJ2-2): EPEVTQTPSHQVTQMGQEVILRCVPISNHLYFYWYRQILGQKVEFLVSFYNNEISEKSEIFDDQFSVERPDGSNFTLKIRSTKLEDSAMYFCASSLDRGDTGELFFGEGSRLTVL.

This chain uses TRBV6-6 with TRBJ1-1; 11 bases align to TRBD1. The CDR3 covers 16 residues. The germline V gene has CDR1 MNHNY and CDR2 SVGAGI (reference sequence). V dropped 5 bases and J dropped 5; count of bases not matched to a gene: 10. CDR3 amino acids: CASSPDLGQGGTEAFF. CDR3 in DNA: TGTGCCAGCAGTCCCGACCTGGGACAGGGGGGGACTGAAGCTTTCTTT.

CDR3: CASRATGVGPNEKLFF. Here the CDR3 DNA reads TGTGCCAGCAGGGCTACAGGGGTGGGACCCAATGAAAAACTGTTTTTT. The rearrangement joins TRBV2 to TRBJ1-4; 7 bases map to TRBD1. V dropped 6 bases and J dropped 5; count of bases not matched to a gene: 12. From germline, CDR1 is SNHLY and CDR2 FYNNEI. The CDR3 consists of 16 residues. Together with reference TRBV2 and TRBJ1-4, the CDR3 gives the full variable domain: EPEVTQTPSHQVTQMGQEVILRCVPISNHLYFYWYRQILGQKVEFLVSFYNNEISEKSEIFDDQFSVERPDGSNFTLKIRSTKLEDSAMYFCASRATGVGPNEKLFFGSGTQLSVL.

The J gene is TRBJ2-7, the V gene TRBV28, with 9 bases identical to TRBD2. CDR3 length equals 15 residues. The V gene end was trimmed by 6 bases and the J gene end by 2 bases; junction bases not matched to a gene: 8. The V gene's germline CDR1 is MDHEN and CDR2 SYDVKM. This chain's CDR3 is CASSLAGHPPYEQYF. The CDR3 DNA follows: TGTGCCAGCAGCCTAGCGGGGCACCCCCCCTACGAGCAGTACTTC.

The chain links TRBV27 to TRBJ1-6; D call uncertain. From germline, CDR1 is MNHEY and CDR2 SMNVEV (reference sequence). V shed 6 bases and J shed 11 bases, with 17 bases lying between them. CDR3 length: 14 residues. The CDR3 loop is CASSSGSLRTPLHF. The CDR3 DNA sequence: TGTGCCAGCAGCTCCGGGTCTCTTAGAACACCCCTCCACTTT.

J is TRBJ1-5 and V is TRBV2, with 9 nucleotides matching TRBD1. The CDR3 runs 14 residues. Germline loops: CDR1 SNHLY, CDR2 FYNNEI. Trimming removed 9 bases from V and 10 bases from J; junction bases left unmatched: 13. CDR3 sequence reads: CASTENYRGQPQHF. The CDR3 DNA reads as TGTGCCAGTACCGAGAACTACAGGGGGCAACCCCAGCATTTT.

V and J are TRBV7-3 and TRBJ1-4; no definite D call. V shed 5 bases and J shed 8 bases, with 12 bases lying between them. CDR3 size: 13 residues. Germline CDR1 reads SGHTA; CDR2 reads FQGTGA. In DNA form, the CDR3 reads TGTGCCAGCAGCCGGACTCTGGGGGAAAAACTGTTTTTT. Translated, it gives CASSRTLGEKLFF. Together with reference TRBV7-3 and TRBJ1-4, the CDR3 gives the full variable domain: GAGVSQTPSNKVTEKGKYVELRCDPISGHTALYWYRQSLGQGPEFLIYFQGTGAADDSGLPNDRFFAVRPEGSVSTLKIQRTERGDSAVYLCASSRTLGEKLFFGSGTQLSVL.

The gene calls are TRBV4-1 and TRBJ1-6; D remains ambiguous. This CDR3 has 16 residues. Deletions cut 0 bases from V and 7 bases from J, with 13 bases between. In germline, CDR1 is MGHRA, CDR2 YSYEKL. CDR3 nucleotide sequence: TGCGCCAGCAGCCAAGACACAGTGCTGACGAATTCACCCCTCCACTTT. This gives the protein CASSQDTVLTNSPLHF.

The chain links TRBV28 to TRBJ1-5; the D is unclear. Germline V lookup: CDR1 MDHEN, CDR2 SYDVKM. The CDR3 has 15 amino acids. With 5 bases removed from V and 9 bases from J, the gap between germline ends came to 20 bases. The CDR3 bases are TGTGCCAGCAGTCAAGCCCCGGTCTACCTTTGGCCCCAGCATTTT. Its protein product is CASSQAPVYLWPQHF.

In this sample, this clone turned up a few times. V and J are TRBV5-4 and TRBJ1-2, with 7 nucleotides matching TRBD1. Germline values: CDR1 SGHNT, CDR2 YYREEE (reference sequence). The CDR3 is 15 amino acids. V was clipped by 3 bases and J by 1 base; unmatched bases: 6. CDR3 loop: CASSSWDRINYGYTF. The DNA of the CDR3 is TGTGCCAGCAGCTCCTGGGACAGAATTAACTATGGCTACACCTTC. The whole variable domain, filled in from reference TRBV5-4 and TRBJ1-2, reads ETGVTQSPTHLIKTRGQQVTLRCSSQSGHNTVSWYQQALGQGPQFIFQYYREEENGRGNFPPRFSGLQFPNYSSELNVNALELDDSALYLCASSSWDRINYGYTFGSGTRLTVV.

This chain joins TRBV7-3 and TRBJ1-2; a weak D match, TRBD1 (5 bases). This CDR3 has 13 residues. Germline CDR1 and CDR2: SGHTA and FQGTGA. Trimming took 0 bases from V and 4 from J, leaving 6 bases between them. DNA of the CDR3: TGTGCCAGCAGCTTAACGACAGCCTATGGCTACACCTTC. Translation: CASSLTTAYGYTF.

J is TRBJ2-1 and V is TRBV7-3; the D gene is possibly TRBD2 (6 bases). The CDR3 has 15 residues. Germline assignment: CDR1 SGHTA and CDR2 FQGTGA. The V end was cut by 0 bases, the J end by 10 bases, with 16 bases between. The CDR3 is CASSLTITGGGEQFF. Here the CDR3 DNA reads TGTGCCAGCAGCTTAACGATTACAGGAGGAGGGGAGCAGTTCTTC.

This chain joins TRBV5-1 and TRBJ2-1; 8 bases map to TRBD2. The germline gives CDR1 SGHRS, CDR2 YFSETQ. After removal of 0 bases from V and 0 bases from J, the junction contained 5 bases not matched to a gene. The CDR3 runs 17 residues. The CDR3 protein is CASSLAGLAGSYNEQFF. The DNA of the CDR3 is TGCGCCAGCAGCTTGGCAGGGCTAGCGGGCTCCTACAATGAGCAGTTCTTC.

This clone showed up just a few times. The same CDR3 also results from other DNA sequences found in this sample. V and J are TRBV6-1 and TRBJ1-1; TRBD1 aligns across 8 bases. Germline CDR1 and CDR2: MNHNS and SASEGT. This CDR3 is 15 amino acids long. Germline trimming cut 3 bases from V and 2 bases from J; bases unmatched to any gene: 5. CDR3 in amino acids: CASSDQGAPNTEAFF. The CDR3 nucleotides are TGTGCCAGCAGTGACCAGGGGGCGCCTAACACTGAAGCTTTCTTT.

The chain carries TRBV6-6 and TRBJ1-2; D is unclear. CDR1 and CDR2 from the germline V gene are MNHNY and SVGAGI (reference sequence). The CDR3 has 14 amino acids. The V end lost 6 bases, the J end lost 5 bases, and 16 bases lay between the germline ends. The CDR3 loop is CASRIRRGGYGYTF. As DNA, the CDR3 is TGTGCCAGCAGGATTCGTCGGGGTGGGTATGGCTACACCTTC.

The chain joins TRBV2 to TRBJ2-3; tentatively, D is TRBD2 (6 bases). Looked up from germline, CDR1 is SNHLY and CDR2 is FYNNEI. V was pared by 2 bases and J by 1 base, with 13 bases between. The CDR3 has 16 amino acids. The CDR3 nucleotides read TGTGCCAGCAGTGAACGTCGGGGGAAGGGCACAGATACGCAGTATTTT. It encodes CASSERRGKGTDTQYF.

The genes are TRBV28 and TRBJ2-3; D perhaps matches TRBD1 (6 bases). CDR1 is MDHEN and CDR2 is SYDVKM in the germline V gene. This CDR3 spans 15 amino acids. V was clipped by 8 bases and J by 5 bases, with 20 bases between them. The CDR3 nucleotides are TGTGCCAGCCTGAATCTGGGGGCAAGGCTAGATACGCAGTATTTT. Translating it yields CASLNLGARLDTQYF.

The V and J genes are TRBV9 and TRBJ1-1; 7 nucleotides align to TRBD1. The ends lost 3 bases at V and 4 bases at J; junction bases unmatched: 6. The germline V gene encodes CDR1 SGDLS and CDR2 YYNGEE. CDR3 length equals 14 residues. Here the CDR3 DNA reads TGTGCCAGCAGCGCCCAACAGGGGTTCACTGAAGCTTTCTTT. This translates into CASSAQQGFTEAFF.

The chain employs TRBV3-1 (or the pseudogene TRBV3-2) and TRBJ1-4; perhaps TRBD1 as D (5 bases). Germline CDR1 reads LGHDT; CDR2 reads YNNKEL (reference sequence). V lost 4 bases and J 3 bases, leaving 12 bases between the germline ends. The CDR3 is 15 residues long. DNA of the CDR3: TGTGCCAGCAGCCCCTATGGGGCGGCTAATGAAAAACTGTTTTTT. Translated, it gives CASSPYGAANEKLFF.

CDR3 region: CASSSSPQTGSETQYF. The CDR3 DNA reads as TGCGCCAGCAGCTCTAGCCCCCAGACAGGGAGTGAGACCCAGTACTTC. V usage is TRBV5-1 and J usage is TRBJ2-5; 7 positions agree with TRBD1. The ends lost 3 bases at V and 5 bases at J; junction bases unmatched: 13. The CDR3 extends over 16 amino acids. Per germline, CDR1 SGHRS and CDR2 YFSETQ.

Details on this clone: The sample contains more than one DNA sequence encoding this CDR3. V gene TRBV5-1 combines with J gene TRBJ2-5; the match to TRBD2 covers 8 bases. V gave up 0 bases and J gave up 2 bases; unmatched junction bases: 3. Germline V gene data show CDR1 as SGHRS and CDR2 as YFSETQ. This CDR3 spans 15 amino acids. CDR3 sequence (DNA): TGCGCCAGCAGCTTGGGCGCTAGCGGGCAAGAGACCCAGTACTTC. Translation gives CASSLGASGQETQYF.

This chain links TRBV7-3 with TRBJ2-3, with 10 bases aligning to TRBD2. This CDR3 comprises 15 residues. The V segment lost 3 bases and the J segment 3 bases; nucleotides outside the gene matches: 3. CDR1 is SGHTA, CDR2 FQGTGA, per germline. The CDR3 sequence is CASSFSSGGTDTQYF. CDR3 nucleotides: TGTGCCAGCAGCTTTTCTAGCGGGGGAACAGATACGCAGTATTTT.

The chain combines TRBV28 with TRBJ2-2; D might be TRBD1 (5 bases). Germline V gene lookup returns CDR1 MDHEN and CDR2 SYDVKM. V gave up 4 bases and J gave up 1 base, with 7 bases separating them. The CDR3 has 14 amino acids. CDR3 sequence: CASSSQGNTGELFF. DNA for the CDR3: TGTGCCAGCAGTTCCCAGGGGAACACCGGGGAGCTGTTTTTT.